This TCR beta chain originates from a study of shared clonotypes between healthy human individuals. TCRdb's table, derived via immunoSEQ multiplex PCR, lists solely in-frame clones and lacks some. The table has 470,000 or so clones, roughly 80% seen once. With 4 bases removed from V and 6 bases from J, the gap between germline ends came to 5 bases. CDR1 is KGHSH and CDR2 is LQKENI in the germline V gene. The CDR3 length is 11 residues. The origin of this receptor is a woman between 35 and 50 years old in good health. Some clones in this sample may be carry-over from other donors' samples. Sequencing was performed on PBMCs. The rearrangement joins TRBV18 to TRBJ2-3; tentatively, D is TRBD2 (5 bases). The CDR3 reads CASSRGDTQYF. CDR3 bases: TGTGCCAGCTCACGAGGGGATACGCAGTATTTT.